This T cell receptor beta chain was obtained from a study of CD8+ T cells in alopecia areata. This clone was detected once. No antigen is known for it. Using a FACSAria, the CD4+ and CD8+ T cells were sorted from the PBMCs. V lost 4 bases and J lost 5, with 14 bases in between. CDR1 and CDR2 (germline): MGHRA, YSYEKL. This CDR3 region has 15 residues. Overall study findings and caveats: Sharing of TCR sequences between patients (possibly for HLA-related reasons) was less clear than in mice. Sequencing of scalp samples also captures resident alphabeta T cells of normal skin. Normal scalp showed lower clonality than lesional scalp, especially alopecia totalis/universalis.

The sequencing template was cDNA reverse transcribed from extracted RNA. Sequenced by immunoSEQ multiplex PCR; TCRdb stores in-frame clones only, minus some. The table lists roughly 150,000 clones, around 54% of them singletons, with less than 5% in the top ten. This sequence was found in a human donor in good health. Sample: CD4+ T cells sorted from blood. This rearrangement joins TRBV4-1 to TRBJ1-4; D is unclear. CDR3 nucleotides: TGCGCCAGCAGCCTCCTCATGACGTCAAATGAAAAACTGTTTTTT. This encodes CASSLLMTSNEKLFF.